This T cell receptor (beta chain) was identified in a study of blood T cell repertoires in COVID-19. The trim removed 5 bases at V and 5 bases at J, leaving 5 bases unmatched. CDR1 SGHTA and CDR2 FQGNSA come from the germline V gene. This CDR3 comprises 15 residues. This table comes from immunoSEQ multiplex PCR, and its TCRdb copy is limited to in-frame clones, with some not included. The repertoire holds 150,000 to 200,000 clones, with more than 75% as singletons. The chain links TRBV7-2 to TRBJ2-2; 10 nucleotides match TRBD1. Sequenced: peripheral blood. This receptor was obtained from a man in his forties or fifties with active or convalescent COVID-19. The DNA for the CDR3 is TGTGCCAGCAGCGTCGGACAGGGGGGTACCGGGGAGCTGTTTTTT. Translating gives CASSVGQGGTGELFF.